A single sample is the source of the 17 T cell receptor beta chains below, sequenced in a study of CD8+CD57+ T cells in acquired aplastic anemia. According to the study, genomic DNA was the template for TCR beta VDJ and CDR3 profiling. TCRdb reprocessed the reads via MiXCR and lists one record per CDR3 protein. The sample yields around 400,000 distinct CDR3 sequences, roughly 68% seen once. Sequencing input: sorted CD4+, CD8+, or CD8+CD57+ T cells (not recorded which) from PBMCs. The source is a human donor in good health, serving as a control.

As regards this clonotype: Mismatch with germline at one junction end may stem from a read error. Here the CDR3 reads CATSRVGLVRTENLFF. The CDR3 DNA reads as TGTGCCACCAGCAGAGTTGGGCTAGTTCGAACCGAAAATTTGTTTTTT. The V gene is TRBV7-8, the J gene TRBJ1-4; no definite D call. Germline V gives CDR1 SGHVS, CDR2 FQNEAQ. The CDR3 runs 16 residues.

This chain links TRBV20-1 with TRBJ2-5; the match to TRBD2 covers 10 bases. The J segment lost 2 bases and the V segment lost 5 bases, leaving 8 bases of the junction unmatched. This CDR3 region has 15 residues. Germline V CDR1 and CDR2: DFQATT, SNEGSKA (reference sequence). CDR3: CSAGTSGNDQETQYF. The CDR3 coding sequence is TGCAGTGCTGGAACTAGCGGGAATGATCAAGAGACCCAGTACTTC.

This clonotype came up many times. The genes are TRBV20-1 and TRBJ1-4; the D gene is possibly TRBD1 (5 bases). The CDR3 totals 13 residues. Trimming removed 6 bases at V and 6 bases at J, with 14 bases between. Germline V gives CDR1 DFQATT, CDR2 SNEGSKA (reference sequence). The CDR3 loop is CSATPPGDEKLFF. The CDR3 nucleotides read TGCAGTGCCACCCCCCCGGGGGATGAAAAACTGTTTTTT.

V is TRBV9 and J is TRBJ2-1, with a weak D call TRBD2 (5 bases). CDR3 length equals 17 residues. V was trimmed by 4 bases and J by 2 bases, leaving 19 bases between them. The germline V gene has CDR1 SGDLS and CDR2 YYNGEE. The CDR3 DNA sequence: TGTGCCAGCAGCCCACGGGGTGTGCATGAGGCCTACAATGAGCAGTTCTTC. Translating it yields CASSPRGVHEAYNEQFF.

The chain is built from TRBV11-3 and TRBJ2-5, with D unresolved. Between the trimmed V and J ends, which lost 3 bases and 11 bases, there was a span of 4 bases. The CDR3 covers 9 residues. Germline-derived CDR1 and CDR2 are SGHNT and YENEEA. The CDR3 region is CASSFVQYF. In DNA form, the CDR3 reads TGTGCCAGCAGCTTTGTTCAGTACTTC.

As to this clonotype: A read error is possible here, since a much larger clone lies one base away. The V call is TRBV19, the J call TRBJ2-4; TRBD2 agrees at 8 bases. The CDR3 covers 14 residues. Per the germline V gene, CDR1 is LNHDA and CDR2 is SQIVND (reference sequence). The CDR3 DNA is TGTGCCAGTAGTGATGTTCCCGCGGGGGGCATTCAGTGCTTC. It is translated as CASSDVPAGGIQCF.

This clonotype was seen many times. The chain joins TRBV5-4 to TRBJ1-5, with TRBD1 as a possible D gene (5 bases). Trimming took 4 bases from V and 9 from J, leaving 17 bases between them. This CDR3 region has 14 residues. Germline CDR1 is SGHNT and CDR2 is YYREEE (reference sequence). The CDR3: CASSPGTAEGPQHF. As DNA, the CDR3 is TGTGCCAGCAGCCCCGGGACCGCAGAGGGGCCCCAGCATTTT.

The chain uses TRBV12-3 or TRBV12-4 and TRBJ2-7, with TRBD1 as a possible D gene (6 bases). This CDR3 is built from 8 residues. The CDR3 loop reads CASRLGGV. For the CDR3, the DNA is TGTGCCAGCAGGTTAGGGGGCGTC.

In this sample, this clonotype turned up many times. J is TRBJ2-3 and V is TRBV12-3 or TRBV12-4, with 8 bases lining up with TRBD2. With V trimmed by 7 bases and J by 1 base, 7 bases remained unmatched. The CDR3 consists of 15 residues. DNA for the CDR3: TGTGCCAGCACCTCCGGGACTAGGGGCACAGATACGCAGTATTTT. The encoded protein is CASTSGTRGTDTQYF.

CDR3 sequence reads: CSAYGQGYELYGYTF. Written as DNA, the CDR3 is TGCAGTGCTTACGGACAGGGCTACGAGCTGTATGGCTACACCTTC. V usage is TRBV20-1 and J usage is TRBJ1-2, with 8 bases identical to TRBD1. The CDR3 is made up of 15 amino acids. V was clipped by 5 bases and J by 5 bases; unmatched bases: 13. Per the germline V gene, CDR1 is DFQATT and CDR2 is SNEGSKA (reference sequence).

A remark on this clonotype: This is likely a read error, given that the CDR3 carries no conserved phenylalanine or tryptophan at its end. The rearrangement uses TRBV7-8 and TRBJ1-6; D not resolved. Germline CDR1 SGHVS, CDR2 FQNEAQ. The CDR3 runs to 13 residues. V was trimmed by 5 bases and J by 12 bases, leaving 14 bases between them. Written as DNA, the CDR3 is TGTGCCAGCAGCGACCGGGGAGATTTACCCCTCCACCTG. Amino acids: CASSDRGDLPLHL.

The gene calls are TRBV5-5 and TRBJ1-6; no reliable D call. V lost 6 bases to trimming and J lost 0 bases, with 16 bases between them. Germline CDR1 is SGHKS and CDR2 is YYEKEE (reference sequence). The length of the CDR3 is 17 residues. The CDR3 bases are TGTGCCAGCACGGGGAGTAGACCGAGCTCCTATAATTCACCCCTCCACTTT. Translating it yields CASTGSRPSSYNSPLHF. Supplemented by reference TRBV5-5 and TRBJ1-6, the full variable domain reads DAGVTQSPTHLIKTRGQQVTLRCSPISGHKSVSWYQQVLGQGPQFIFQYYEKEERGRGNFPDRFSARQFPNYSSELNVNALLLGDSALYLCASTGSRPSSYNSPLHFGNGTRLTVT.

The CDR3 reads CSAGGGRTDEQFF. CDR3 sequence (DNA): TGCAGCGCTGGGGGGGGGCGCACAGATGAGCAGTTCTTC. V and J are TRBV29-1 and TRBJ2-1, with a weak D call TRBD2 (7 bases). Germline lookup yields CDR1 SQVTM and CDR2 ANQGSEA. Trimming removed 7 bases from V and 8 bases from J, with 18 bases in between. This CDR3 is 13 amino acids long.

A note on this clonotype: An end of the junction does not agree with germline; a read error may underlie this. This chain joins TRBV10-3 and TRBJ2-1; D might be TRBD2 (5 bases). Per the germline V gene, CDR1 is ENHRY and CDR2 is SYGVKD. CDR3 length: 12 amino acids. CDR3 in DNA: TGTGCCATCAGTTCCGGGGAGAACAAGCAGTTTTTC. This translates into CAISSGENKQFF.

The chain links TRBV7-6 to TRBJ2-3, with 8 bases fitting TRBD2. The germline gives CDR1 SGHVS, CDR2 FNYEAQ. The CDR3 has 13 amino acids. The junction had 2 bases not matched to a gene; V was cut back by 3 bases and J by 6 bases. The CDR3 spells CASSFSGSDTQYF. CDR3 DNA: TGTGCCAGCAGCTTCAGCGGGAGTGATACGCAGTATTTT.

This clonotype has ten or more counts. V gene TRBV20-1 combines with J gene TRBJ2-7, with 8 bases lining up with TRBD1. The junction had 9 bases not matched to a gene; V was cut back by 1 base and J by 4 bases. Germline V gene sequence: CDR1 DFQATT, CDR2 SNEGSKA (reference sequence). The CDR3 contains 15 residues. CDR3 sequence: CSARAPSRGLYEQYF. CDR3 DNA: TGCAGTGCTAGAGCCCCGAGCAGGGGGCTATACGAGCAGTACTTC.

This clonotype was recorded many times. This sequence joins TRBV20-1 and TRBJ2-2; D gene ambiguous. CDR3 length equals 16 residues. Trimming took off 4 bases at V and 1 base at J, with 16 bases between the two ends. CDR1 and CDR2 from the germline V gene are DFQATT and SNEGSKA (reference sequence). The CDR3 loop is CSAKWQTSLNTGELFF. Here the CDR3 DNA reads TGCAGTGCTAAATGGCAGACTTCTTTGAACACCGGGGAGCTGTTTTTT.